These 16 T cell receptor beta chains came from one sample sequenced in a study of cytomegalovirus exposure and HLA in healthy donors. PCR employed 60 Vbeta and 13 Jbeta primers. Profiled with immunoSEQ multiplex PCR; TCRdb holds only in-frame clones, not every one. This sample carries 100,000 to 150,000 clones, around 78% of them seen once, and the ten largest clones take approximately 1.4%. Material: PBMCs. The receptor set was obtained from a man aged 40-50 years in good health and CMV-seronegative.

V usage is TRBV30 and J usage is TRBJ2-5; 7 bases are a match to TRBD1. Gene TRBJ2-7 matches the end of the DNA better, so the J call may be wrong. Germline values: CDR1 GTSNPN, CDR2 SVGIG (reference sequence). The CDR3 loop spans 13 amino acids. The CDR3 here is CASTRDSSYEQYF. Written as DNA, the CDR3 is TGTGCCTCAACCCGGGACAGCTCCTACGAGCAGTACTTC.

The V call is TRBV28, the J call TRBJ1-6; 9 bases align to TRBD1. The length of the CDR3 is 13 residues. Germline V gene data show CDR1 as MDHEN and CDR2 as SYDVKM. V gave up 6 bases and J gave up 8 bases; unmatched junction bases: 2. CDR3 in amino acids: CASRGQGHSPLHF. As DNA, the CDR3 is TGTGCCAGCAGGGGACAGGGACATTCACCCCTCCACTTT.

In its sample, this clone was seen a few times. The genes are TRBV7-9 and TRBJ1-1; D not resolved. CDR3 length: 12 amino acids. Germline V CDR1 and CDR2: SEHNR, FQNEAQ (reference sequence). V lost 1 base and J lost 8, with 8 bases in between. The chain's CDR3 is CASSLGGWEAFF. CDR3 DNA sequence: TGTGCCAGCAGCTTAGGAGGGTGGGAAGCTTTCTTT.

This clone was recorded once. The V call is TRBV7-3, the J call TRBJ2-7; 11 bases agree with TRBD2. J gave up 6 bases and V 5 bases, and 6 bases lay outside the gene matches. The germline CDR1 and CDR2 sequences are SGHTA and FQGTGA. The CDR3 sequence is 14 residues long. This CDR3 reads CASSVTSGSSEQYF. The CDR3 DNA reads TGTGCCAGCAGCGTCACTAGCGGGAGTAGCGAGCAGTACTTC.

This chain uses TRBV5-4 with TRBJ1-3; no definite D call. V was shortened by 4 bases and J by 3 bases, with 11 bases between the two germline ends. Germline V gene sequence: CDR1 SGHNT, CDR2 YYREEE (reference sequence). This CDR3 is built from 14 residues. The CDR3 region has the DNA TGTGCCAGCAGCCGAGATAGACTTGGAAACACCATATATTTT. Amino acids: CASSRDRLGNTIYF.

Here the CDR3 DNA reads TGCAGCGTTAGGGACACCGGCACTGAAGCTTTCTTT. The encoded protein is CSVRDTGTEAFF. The chain is built from TRBV29-1 and TRBJ1-1; D may be TRBD1 (6 bases). Per germline, CDR1 SQVTM and CDR2 ANQGSEA. Between the trimmed V and J ends, which lost 5 bases and 4 bases, there was a span of 11 bases. The CDR3 extends over 12 amino acids.

This sequence joins TRBV9 and TRBJ2-5, with no clear D. CDR3 length: 14 residues. V lost 4 bases to trimming and J lost 2 bases, with 12 bases between them. Germline V lookup: CDR1 SGDLS, CDR2 YYNGEE. The CDR3 loop reads CASSFGQRQETQYF. The CDR3 DNA reads as TGTGCCAGCAGCTTTGGGCAAAGGCAAGAGACCCAGTACTTC.

This chain links TRBV5-1 with TRBJ1-1; 9 bases are shared with TRBD1. CDR3 size: 17 residues. The junction had 10 bases not matched to a gene; V was cut back by 4 bases and J by 0 bases. Germline V gene data show CDR1 as SGHRS and CDR2 as YFSETQ. The CDR3 DNA follows: TGCGCCAGCAGCACCTCCGGGACAGGGTTTATGAACACTGAAGCTTTCTTT. This sequence encodes CASSTSGTGFMNTEAFF.

The V gene is TRBV13, the J gene TRBJ2-6, with TRBD2 identical over 7 bases. V was clipped by 5 bases and J by 0 bases; unmatched bases: 7. The CDR3 spans 17 residues. Germline loops: CDR1 PRHDT, CDR2 FYEKMQ (reference sequence). CDR3 region: CASSPRGGGSGANVLTF. The CDR3 DNA reads TGTGCCAGCAGCCCCCGTGGCGGGGGCTCTGGGGCCAACGTCCTGACTTTC.

The chain links TRBV18 to TRBJ1-2; the match to TRBD1 covers 9 bases. The trim removed 3 bases at V and 7 bases at J, leaving 6 bases unmatched. The CDR3 loop spans 14 amino acids. Germline lookup yields CDR1 KGHSH and CDR2 LQKENI. The CDR3 nucleotides are TGTGCCAGCTCACCTACAGGGGGCGATGGTGGCTACACCTTC. Amino acids: CASSPTGGDGGYTF.

V usage is TRBV7-9 and J usage is TRBJ2-3; 8 nucleotides align to TRBD1. The CDR3 contains 17 residues. J lost 4 bases, V lost 1 base, and 10 bases had no gene match. Germline CDR1 SEHNR, CDR2 FQNEAQ (reference sequence). This chain's CDR3 is CASSLGEDRVVADTQYF. In DNA form, the CDR3 reads TGTGCCAGCAGCTTAGGGGAGGACAGGGTGGTTGCAGATACGCAGTATTTT. Combining the CDR3 with reference TRBV7-9 and TRBJ2-3 gives the whole variable domain DTGVSQNPRHKITKRGQNVTFRCDPISEHNRLYWYRQTLGQGPEFLTYFQNEAQLEKSRLLSDRFSAERPKGSFSTLEIQRTEQGDSAMYLCASSLGEDRVVADTQYFGPGTRLTVL.

This chain connects TRBV9 to TRBJ2-7; 9 nucleotides match TRBD1. The V gene's germline CDR1 is SGDLS and CDR2 YYNGEE. The trim removed 0 bases at V and 7 bases at J, leaving 8 bases unmatched. The CDR3 has 15 amino acids. The CDR3 bases are TGTGCCAGCAGCGTAGTTGGACAGGGGATGGAGGAGCAGTACTTC. This encodes CASSVVGQGMEEQYF.

This sequence joins TRBV29-1 and TRBJ2-5; 16 bases are shared with TRBD2. The CDR3 spans 18 residues. The germline gives CDR1 SQVTM, CDR2 ANQGSEA. Unmatched junction bases numbered 6, after V lost 1 base and J lost 1 base. The CDR3 nucleotides read TGCAGCGTTGAAGCGCCGGGACTAGCGGGAGGGTTCCAAGAGACCCAGTACTTC. It specifies CSVEAPGLAGGFQETQYF. The full variable domain, completed using reference TRBV29-1 and TRBJ2-5, is SAVISQKPSRDICQRGTSLTIQCQVDSQVTMMFWYRQQPGQSLTLIATANQGSEATYESGFVIDKFPISRPNLTFSTLTVSNMSPEDSSIYLCSVEAPGLAGGFQETQYFGPGTRLLVL.

The genes are TRBV7-9 and TRBJ2-7; 8 nucleotides line up with TRBD1. The CDR3 spans 12 residues. The V and J ends lost 5 bases and 6 bases, in that order; junction bases with no gene match: 3. Germline lookup yields CDR1 SEHNR and CDR2 FQNEAQ (reference sequence). This chain's CDR3 is CASSPDRGEQYF. CDR3 bases: TGTGCCAGCAGCCCCGACAGGGGCGAGCAGTACTTC.

V usage is TRBV7-9 and J usage is TRBJ2-5, with TRBD1 as a possible D gene (5 bases). CDR1 SEHNR and CDR2 FQNEAQ come from the germline V gene (reference sequence). CDR3 length: 15 amino acids. The V end lost 5 bases, the J end lost 1 base, and 14 bases lay between the germline ends. CDR3 region: CASSRAGIFQETQYF. The CDR3, as DNA: TGTGCCAGCAGCCGCGCAGGGATCTTCCAAGAGACCCAGTACTTC.

V and J are TRBV9 and TRBJ1-2; possible D gene TRBD1, 6 bases. Germline V gene lookup returns CDR1 SGDLS and CDR2 YYNGEE. V was shortened by 2 bases and J by 2 bases, with 13 bases between the two germline ends. The CDR3 has 15 amino acids. The CDR3 region has the DNA TGTGCCAGCAGCGTCCAGGCGACAGGAAACTATGGCTACACCTTC. It codes for CASSVQATGNYGYTF. Variable domain in full (rest from reference TRBV9 and TRBJ1-2): DSGVTQTPKHLITATGQRVTLRCSPRSGDLSVYWYQQSLDQGLQFLIQYYNGEERAKGNILERFSAQQFPDLHSELNLSSLELGDSALYFCASSVQATGNYGYTFGSGTRLTVV.